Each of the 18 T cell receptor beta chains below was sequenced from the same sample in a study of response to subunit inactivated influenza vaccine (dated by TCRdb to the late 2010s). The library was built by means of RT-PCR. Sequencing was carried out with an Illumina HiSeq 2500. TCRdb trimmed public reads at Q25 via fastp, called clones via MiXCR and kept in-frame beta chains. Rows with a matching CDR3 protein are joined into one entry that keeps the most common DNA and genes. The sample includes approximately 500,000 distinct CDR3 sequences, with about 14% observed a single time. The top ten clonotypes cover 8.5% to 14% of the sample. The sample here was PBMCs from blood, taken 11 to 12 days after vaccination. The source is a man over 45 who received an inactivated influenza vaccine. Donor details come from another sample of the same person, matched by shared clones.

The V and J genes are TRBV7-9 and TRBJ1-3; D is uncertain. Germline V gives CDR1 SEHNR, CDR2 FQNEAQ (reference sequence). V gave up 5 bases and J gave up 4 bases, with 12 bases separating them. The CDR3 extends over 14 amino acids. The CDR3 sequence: CASSPGPRGNTIYF. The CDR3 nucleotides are TGTGCCAGCAGCCCCGGGCCTAGGGGAAACACCATATATTTT.

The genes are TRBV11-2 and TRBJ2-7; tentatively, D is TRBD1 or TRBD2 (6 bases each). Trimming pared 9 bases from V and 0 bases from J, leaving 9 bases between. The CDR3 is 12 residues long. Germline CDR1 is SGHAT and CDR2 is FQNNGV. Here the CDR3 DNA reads TGTGCCAGTTGGGGGGCCTCCTACGAGCAGTACTTC. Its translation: CASWGASYEQYF.

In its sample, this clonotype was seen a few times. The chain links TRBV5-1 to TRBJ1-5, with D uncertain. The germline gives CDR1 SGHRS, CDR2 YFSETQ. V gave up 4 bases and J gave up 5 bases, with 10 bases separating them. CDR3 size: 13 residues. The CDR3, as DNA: TGCGCCAGCAGCCTTCAGCCCGATCAGCCCCAGCATTTT. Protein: CASSLQPDQPQHF.

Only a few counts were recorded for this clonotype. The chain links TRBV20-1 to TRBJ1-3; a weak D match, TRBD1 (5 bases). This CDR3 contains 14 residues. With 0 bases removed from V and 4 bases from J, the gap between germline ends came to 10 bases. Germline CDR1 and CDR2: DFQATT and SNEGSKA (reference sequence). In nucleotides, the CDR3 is TGCAGTGCTAGAGATCTACAGGCGGGAAACACCATATATTTT. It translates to CSARDLQAGNTIYF.

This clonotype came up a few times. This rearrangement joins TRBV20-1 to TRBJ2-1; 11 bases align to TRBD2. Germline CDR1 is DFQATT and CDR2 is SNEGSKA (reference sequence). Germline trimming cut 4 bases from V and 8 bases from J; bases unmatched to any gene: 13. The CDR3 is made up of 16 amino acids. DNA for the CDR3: TGCAGTGCTACCCATGTAGCGGGAGGGCGAATAGATGAGCAGTTCTTC. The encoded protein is CSATHVAGGRIDEQFF.

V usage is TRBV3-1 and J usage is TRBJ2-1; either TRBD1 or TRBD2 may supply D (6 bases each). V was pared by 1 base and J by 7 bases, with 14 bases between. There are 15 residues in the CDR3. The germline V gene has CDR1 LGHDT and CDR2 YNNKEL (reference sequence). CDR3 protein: CASSQGFGGRNEQFF. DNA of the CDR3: TGTGCCAGCAGCCAAGGGTTTGGGGGGCGAAATGAGCAGTTCTTC.

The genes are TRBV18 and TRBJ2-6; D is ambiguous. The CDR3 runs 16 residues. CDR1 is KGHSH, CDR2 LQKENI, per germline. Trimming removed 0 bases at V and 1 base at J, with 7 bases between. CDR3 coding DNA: TGTGCCAGCTCACCACCGAAGAGATCTGGGGCCAACGTCCTGACTTTC. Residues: CASSPPKRSGANVLTF. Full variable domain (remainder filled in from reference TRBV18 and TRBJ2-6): NAGVMQNPRHLVRRRGQEARLRCSPMKGHSHVYWYRQLPEEGLKFMVYLQKENIIDESGMPKERFSAEFPKEGPSILRIQQVVRGDSAAYFCASSPPKRSGANVLTFGAGSRLTVL.

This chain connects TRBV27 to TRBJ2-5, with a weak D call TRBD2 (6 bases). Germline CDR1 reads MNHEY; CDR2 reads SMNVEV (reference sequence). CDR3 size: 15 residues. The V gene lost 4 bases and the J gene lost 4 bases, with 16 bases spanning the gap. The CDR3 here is CASSYYRGARETQYF. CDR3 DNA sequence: TGTGCCAGCAGTTATTACCGCGGGGCACGAGAGACCCAGTACTTC.

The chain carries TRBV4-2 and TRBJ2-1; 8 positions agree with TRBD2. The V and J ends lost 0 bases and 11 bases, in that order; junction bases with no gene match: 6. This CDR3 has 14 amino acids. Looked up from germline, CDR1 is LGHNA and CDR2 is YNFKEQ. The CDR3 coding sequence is TGTGCCAGCAGCCAAGAAAAACTAGCGGCTAAGCAGTTCTTC. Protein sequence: CASSQEKLAAKQFF.

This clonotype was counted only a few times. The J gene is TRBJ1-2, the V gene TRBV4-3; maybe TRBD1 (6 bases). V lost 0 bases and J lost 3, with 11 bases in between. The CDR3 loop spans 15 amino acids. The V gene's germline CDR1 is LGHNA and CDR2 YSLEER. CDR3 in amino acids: CASSQENNRDYGYTF. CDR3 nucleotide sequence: TGCGCCAGCAGCCAAGAAAATAACAGGGACTATGGCTACACCTTC.

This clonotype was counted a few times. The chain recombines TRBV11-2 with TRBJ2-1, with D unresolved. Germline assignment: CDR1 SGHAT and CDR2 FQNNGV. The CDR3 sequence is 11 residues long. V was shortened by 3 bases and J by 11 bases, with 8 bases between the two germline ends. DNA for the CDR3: TGTGCCAGCAGCTTTGAAGCTCAGCAGTTCTTC. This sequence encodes CASSFEAQQFF. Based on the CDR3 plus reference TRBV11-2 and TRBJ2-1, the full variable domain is EAGVAQSPRYKIIEKRQSVAFWCNPISGHATLYWYQQILGQGPKLLIQFQNNGVVDDSQLPKDRFSAERLKGVDSTLKIQPAKLEDSAVYLCASSFEAQQFFGPGTRLTVL.

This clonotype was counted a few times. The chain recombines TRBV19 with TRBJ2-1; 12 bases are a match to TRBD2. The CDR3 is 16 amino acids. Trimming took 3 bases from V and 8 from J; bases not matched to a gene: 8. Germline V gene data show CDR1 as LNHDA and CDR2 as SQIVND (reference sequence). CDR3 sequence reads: CASSIDLAGGSDEQFF. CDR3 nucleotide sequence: TGTGCCAGTAGTATCGATCTAGCGGGAGGGTCAGATGAGCAGTTCTTC.

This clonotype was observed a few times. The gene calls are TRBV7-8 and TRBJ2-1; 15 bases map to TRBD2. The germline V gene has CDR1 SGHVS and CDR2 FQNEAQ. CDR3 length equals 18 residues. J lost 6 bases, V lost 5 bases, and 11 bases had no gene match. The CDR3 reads CASSPRTSGRAFGNEQFF. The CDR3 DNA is TGTGCCAGCAGCCCCCGGACTAGCGGGAGGGCCTTTGGCAATGAGCAGTTCTTC.

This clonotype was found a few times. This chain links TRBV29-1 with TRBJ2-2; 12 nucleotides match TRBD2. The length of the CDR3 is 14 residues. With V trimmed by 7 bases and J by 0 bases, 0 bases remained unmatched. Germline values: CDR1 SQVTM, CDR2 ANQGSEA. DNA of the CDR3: TGCAGCGGGACTAGCGGGGCGAACACCGGGGAGCTGTTTTTT. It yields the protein CSGTSGANTGELFF.

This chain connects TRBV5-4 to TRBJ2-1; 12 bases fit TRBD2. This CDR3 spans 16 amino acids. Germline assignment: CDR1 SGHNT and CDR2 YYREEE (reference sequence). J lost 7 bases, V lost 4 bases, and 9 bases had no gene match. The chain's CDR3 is CASSPPTSGGRNEQFF. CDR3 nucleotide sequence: TGTGCCAGCAGCCCACCGACTAGCGGGGGCCGGAATGAGCAGTTCTTC.

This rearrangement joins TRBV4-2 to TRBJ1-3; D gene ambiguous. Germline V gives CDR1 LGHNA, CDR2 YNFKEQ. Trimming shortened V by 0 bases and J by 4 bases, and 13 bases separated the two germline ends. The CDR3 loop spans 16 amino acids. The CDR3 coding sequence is TGTGCCAGCAGCCAAGAATGGGGTACAACCGGAAACACCATATATTTT. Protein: CASSQEWGTTGNTIYF.

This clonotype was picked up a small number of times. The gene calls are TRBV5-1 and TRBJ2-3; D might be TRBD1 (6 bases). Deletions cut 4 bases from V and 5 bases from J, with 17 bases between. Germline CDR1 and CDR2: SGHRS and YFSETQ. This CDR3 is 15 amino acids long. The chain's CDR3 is CASSRKTGLGDTQYF. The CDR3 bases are TGCGCCAGCAGCCGTAAAACAGGGTTAGGAGATACGCAGTATTTT.

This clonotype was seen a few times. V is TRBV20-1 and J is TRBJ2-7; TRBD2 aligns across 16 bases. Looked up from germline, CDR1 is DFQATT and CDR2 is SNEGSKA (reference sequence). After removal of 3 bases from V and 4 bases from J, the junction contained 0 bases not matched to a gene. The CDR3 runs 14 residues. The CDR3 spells CSARGLAGGYEQYF. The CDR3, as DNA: TGCAGTGCTAGGGGACTAGCGGGGGGGTACGAGCAGTACTTC.